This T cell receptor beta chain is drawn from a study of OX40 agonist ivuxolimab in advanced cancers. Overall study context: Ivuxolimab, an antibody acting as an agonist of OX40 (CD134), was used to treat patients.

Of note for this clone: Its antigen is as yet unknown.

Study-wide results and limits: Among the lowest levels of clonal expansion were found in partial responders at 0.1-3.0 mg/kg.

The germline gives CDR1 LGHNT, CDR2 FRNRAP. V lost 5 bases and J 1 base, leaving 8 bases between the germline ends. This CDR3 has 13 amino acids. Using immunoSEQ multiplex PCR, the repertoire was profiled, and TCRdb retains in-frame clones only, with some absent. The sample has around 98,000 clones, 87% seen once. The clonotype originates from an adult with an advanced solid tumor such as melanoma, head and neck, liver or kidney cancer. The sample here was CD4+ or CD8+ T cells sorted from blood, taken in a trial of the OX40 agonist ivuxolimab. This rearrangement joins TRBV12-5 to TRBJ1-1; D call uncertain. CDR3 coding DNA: TGTGCTAGTGGTGTAGACGGGAACACTGAAGCTTTCTTT. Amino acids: CASGVDGNTEAFF.